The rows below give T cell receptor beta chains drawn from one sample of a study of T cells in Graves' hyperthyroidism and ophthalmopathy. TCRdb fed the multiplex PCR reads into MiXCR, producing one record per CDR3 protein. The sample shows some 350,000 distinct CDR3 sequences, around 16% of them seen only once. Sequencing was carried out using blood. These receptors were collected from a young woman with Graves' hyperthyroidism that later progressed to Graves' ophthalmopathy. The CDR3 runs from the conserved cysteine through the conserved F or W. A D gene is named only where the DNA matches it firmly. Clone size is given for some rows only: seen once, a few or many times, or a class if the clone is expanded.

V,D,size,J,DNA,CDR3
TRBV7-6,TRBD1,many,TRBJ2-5,TGTGCCAGCAGCCCCAGCCCAGGGGGTCGGGAGACCCAGTACTTC,CASSPSPGGRETQYF
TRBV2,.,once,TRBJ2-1,TGTGCCAGCAGTGTATTGACTAATGAGCAGTTCTTC,CASSVLTNEQFF
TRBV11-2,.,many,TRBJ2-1,TGTGCCGGTTCTAGGGGCTCCTACAATGAGCAGTTCTTC,CAGSRGSYNEQFF
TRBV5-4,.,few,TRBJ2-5,TGTGCCAGCAGCTTACCAGCACAGGGCGTTGAGGAGACCCAGTACTTC,CASSLPAQGVEETQYF
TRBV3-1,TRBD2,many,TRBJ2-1,TGTGCCAGCAGCCCTTATAGCGGGAGGGCCGCCTGGAATGAGCAGTTCTTC,CASSPYSGRAAWNEQFF
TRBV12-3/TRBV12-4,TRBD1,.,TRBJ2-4,TGTGCCAGCAGCCCGACAGGGGCCCCTCTAAAAGTAGCCAAAAACATTCAGTACTTC,CASSPTGAPLKVAKNIQYF
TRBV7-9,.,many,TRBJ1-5,TGTGCCAGCAGCCTTAATGTGGGGACAATGCCTCAGCCCCAGCATTTT,CASSLNVGTMPQPQHF
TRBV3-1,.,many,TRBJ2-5,TGTGCCAGCAGCCAAGCCGTACCCAGGTCCGGAGAGACCCAGTACTTC,CASSQAVPRSGETQYF
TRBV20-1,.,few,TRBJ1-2,TGCAGTGCTACCAGCCTTGAGGACTATGGCTACACCTTC,CSATSLEDYGYTF
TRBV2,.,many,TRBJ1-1,TGTGCCAGCACCCCTTCCCCCAGATACACTGAAGCTTTCTTT,CASTPSPRYTEAFF
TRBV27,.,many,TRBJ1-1,TGTGCCAGCAAAAAGAACACTGAAGCTTTCTTT,CASKKNTEAFF
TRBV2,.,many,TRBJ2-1,TGTGCCAGCAATACAGGTTACAATGAGCAGTTCTTC,CASNTGYNEQFF
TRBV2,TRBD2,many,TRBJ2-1,TGTGCCAGCAGTGAACTTAGCGGGAGCGGTGAGCAGTTCTTC,CASSELSGSGEQFF
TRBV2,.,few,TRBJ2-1,TGTGCCAGCAGTGTTGATGTCTTGCCTAGTGAGCAGTTCTTC,CASSVDVLPSEQFF
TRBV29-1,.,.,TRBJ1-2,TGCAGCGTTGAAGGGACAAATGGCTACACCTTC,CSVEGTNGYTF
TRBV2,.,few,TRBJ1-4,TGTGCCAGCGGAGGACGGCGGACTAATGAAAAACTGTTTTTT,CASGGRRTNEKLFF
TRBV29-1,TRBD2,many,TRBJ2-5,TGCAGCGTTGAGGGTAGCGGGAGACAGACCCAGTACTTC,CSVEGSGRQTQYF
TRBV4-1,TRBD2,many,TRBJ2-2,TGCGCCAGCAGCCAAGTTTTTGTAGCGGGGAACACCGGGGAGCTGTTTTTT,CASSQVFVAGNTGELFF
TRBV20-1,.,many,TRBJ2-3,TGCAGTGCTAGAGGAGGGGGATACGGGGACACAGATACGCAGTATTTT,CSARGGGYGDTDTQYF
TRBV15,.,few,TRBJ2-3,TGTGCCACCAGCAGAGAAGGGTATACGCAGTATTTT,CATSREGYTQYF
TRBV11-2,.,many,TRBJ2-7,TGTGCCAGCAGCTTAGCGGGAGATAGGTCCTACGAGCAGTACTTC,CASSLAGDRSYEQYF